This T cell receptor beta chain came from a study of blood T cell repertoires in COVID-19. About the research overall: The study drew acute and convalescent COVID-19 samples from the United States, Italy and Spain.

The data were produced by immunoSEQ multiplex PCR, yet TCRdb's version contains in-frame clones alone and is incomplete. The sample has 250,000 to 350,000 clones; approximately 84% are singletons. The V end was cut by 11 bases, the J end by 3 bases, with 21 bases between. This CDR3 has 15 residues. Germline CDR1 MNHEY, CDR2 SVGAGI. The chain joins TRBV6-5 to TRBJ2-3, with D possibly being TRBD2 (6 bases). The sample was peripheral blood. The receptor comes from a human donor with COVID-19, enrolled during active disease. The donor label of this sample is uncertain. In nucleotides, the CDR3 is TGTGCCTCACGTGGAGCTTGGGCGGGGACAGATACGCAGTATTTT. Encoded protein: CASRGAWAGTDTQYF.